This T cell receptor (beta chain) was captured in a study of T cells in Graves' hyperthyroidism and ophthalmopathy. Regarding the study as a whole: A model built on 13 V-J features separated ophthalmopathy from stable hyperthyroidism.

Of note for this clonotype: The antigen remains undetermined.

Regions amplified from RNA transcripts were the TCR beta CDR3 regions. Carried out on the TCR CDR3, a first-round RT-PCR used the HTBI primer set. One entry per CDR3 protein results from TCRdb running MiXCR on the multiplex PCR reads. The table has 130,000 or so distinct CDR3 sequences, approximately 20% seen once; the top ten hold 60% to 70%. The germline V gene has CDR1 DFQATT and CDR2 SNEGSKA (reference sequence). This CDR3 is built from 11 residues. Trimming shortened V by 5 bases and J by 6 bases, and 7 bases separated the two germline ends. The hyperthyroidism patients had all been newly diagnosed, and their disease duration was under 2 months. Their ages ranged from 18 to 65 years.

The origin of this receptor is a woman aged 50 to 65 with Graves' hyperthyroidism that later progressed to Graves' ophthalmopathy. Sequenced sample: blood. V is TRBV20-1 and J is TRBJ2-2; D unresolved. The CDR3 is CSAPGPGELFF. CDR3 DNA sequence: TGCAGTGCTCCTGGTCCCGGGGAGCTGTTTTTT.